These 3 T cell receptor beta chains were all obtained from the same sample, sequenced in a study of neurological immune-mediated disorders. A single record per CDR3 protein comes from TCRdb applying MiXCR to the 5' RACE reads. The sample comprises more than 50,000 distinct CDR3 sequences, around 4.2% of which are singletons, and 1% to 1.5% rests with the top ten. Sequenced input: PBMCs. These receptors came from a man aged 25 to 45 with multiple sclerosis.

This clonotype was counted ten times or more. V is TRBV5-1 and J is TRBJ2-1; 10 bases map to TRBD2. The CDR3 contains 18 residues. V gave up 4 bases and J gave up 0 bases; unmatched junction bases: 10. The germline V gene encodes CDR1 SGHRS and CDR2 YFSETQ. The CDR3 DNA reads TGCGCCAGCAGCCCGCTTAGCGGGGGGACCAACTCCTACAATGAGCAGTTCTTC. It translates to CASSPLSGGTNSYNEQFF.

This clonotype was seen at least ten times. This sequence joins TRBV7-2 and TRBJ2-7; 7 nucleotides align to TRBD1. The germline V gene has CDR1 SGHTA and CDR2 FQGNSA. The CDR3 length is 14 residues. Losses at the gene ends were 5 bases for V and 1 base for J; bases not matched to a gene: 5. CDR3 sequence (DNA): TGTGCCAGCAGCAAGGACAGGCTATCCTACGAGCAGTACTTC. Protein: CASSKDRLSYEQYF.

A word on this clonotype: A much larger clone differs by one base, so this may be a read error. The chain is built from TRBV6-2 or TRBV6-3 and TRBJ1-1; a weak D match, TRBD1 (5 bases). This CDR3 spans 14 amino acids. The V end was cut by 8 bases, the J end by 0 bases, with 13 bases between. The germline V gene has CDR1 MNHEY and CDR2 SVGEGT. For the CDR3, the DNA is TGTGCCAGCGTTCACGACAGTGTGAACACTGAAGCTTTCTTT. Protein sequence: CASVHDSVNTEAFF.